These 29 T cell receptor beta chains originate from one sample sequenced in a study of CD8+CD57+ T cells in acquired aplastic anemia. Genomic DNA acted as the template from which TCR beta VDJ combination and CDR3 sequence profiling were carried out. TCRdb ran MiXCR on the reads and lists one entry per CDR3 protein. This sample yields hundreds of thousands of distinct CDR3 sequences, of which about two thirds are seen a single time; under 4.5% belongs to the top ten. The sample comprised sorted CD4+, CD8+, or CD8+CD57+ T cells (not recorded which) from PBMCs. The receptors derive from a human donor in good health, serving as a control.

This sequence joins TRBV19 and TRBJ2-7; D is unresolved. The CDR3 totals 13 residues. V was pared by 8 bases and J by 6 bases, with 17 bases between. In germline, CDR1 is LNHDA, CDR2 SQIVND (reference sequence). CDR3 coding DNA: TGTGCCAGTCGCAACGAGACGAGCTCCGAGCAGTACTTC. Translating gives CASRNETSSEQYF.

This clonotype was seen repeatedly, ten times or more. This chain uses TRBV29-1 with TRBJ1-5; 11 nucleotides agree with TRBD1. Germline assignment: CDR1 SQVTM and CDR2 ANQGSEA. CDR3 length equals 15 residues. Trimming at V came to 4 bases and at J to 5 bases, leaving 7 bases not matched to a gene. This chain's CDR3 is CSVGGQGGLDQPQHF. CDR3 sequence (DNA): TGCAGCGTTGGGGGACAGGGGGGGCTCGATCAGCCCCAGCATTTT.

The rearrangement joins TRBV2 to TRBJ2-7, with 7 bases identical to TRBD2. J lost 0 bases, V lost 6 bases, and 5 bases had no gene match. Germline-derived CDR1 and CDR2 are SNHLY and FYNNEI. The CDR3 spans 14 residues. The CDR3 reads CASSIRTSSYEQYV. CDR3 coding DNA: TGTGCCAGCAGCATTCGGACTAGCTCCTACGAGCAGTACGTC.

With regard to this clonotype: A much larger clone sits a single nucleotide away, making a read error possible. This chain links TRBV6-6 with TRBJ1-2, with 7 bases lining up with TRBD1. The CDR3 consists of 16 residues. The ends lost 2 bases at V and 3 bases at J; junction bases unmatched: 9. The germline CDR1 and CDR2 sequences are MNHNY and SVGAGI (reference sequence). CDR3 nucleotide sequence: TGTGCCAGCAGTTACAGGGGGCGCACCGGAGACTATGGCTACACCTTC. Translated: CASSYRGRTGDYGYTF.

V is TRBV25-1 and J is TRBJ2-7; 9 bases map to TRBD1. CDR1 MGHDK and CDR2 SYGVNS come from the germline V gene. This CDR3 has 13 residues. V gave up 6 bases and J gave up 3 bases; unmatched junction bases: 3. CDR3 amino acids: CASSRTGVYEQYF. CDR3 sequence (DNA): TGTGCCAGCAGCCGGACAGGGGTCTACGAGCAGTACTTC.

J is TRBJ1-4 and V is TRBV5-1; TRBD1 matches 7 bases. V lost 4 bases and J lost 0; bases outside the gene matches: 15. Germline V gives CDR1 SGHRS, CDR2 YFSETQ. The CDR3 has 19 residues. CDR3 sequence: CASSILGGTAGTTNEKLFF. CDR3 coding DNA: TGCGCCAGCAGCATCCTCGGGGGGACAGCCGGTACAACTAATGAAAAACTGTTTTTT.

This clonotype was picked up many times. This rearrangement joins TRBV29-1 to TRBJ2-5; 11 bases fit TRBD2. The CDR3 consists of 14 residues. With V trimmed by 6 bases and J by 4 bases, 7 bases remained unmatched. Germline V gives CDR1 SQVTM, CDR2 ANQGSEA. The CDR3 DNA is TGCAGCGTCGGTGCCGGGACTAGCGGAGAGACCCAGTACTTC. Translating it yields CSVGAGTSGETQYF.

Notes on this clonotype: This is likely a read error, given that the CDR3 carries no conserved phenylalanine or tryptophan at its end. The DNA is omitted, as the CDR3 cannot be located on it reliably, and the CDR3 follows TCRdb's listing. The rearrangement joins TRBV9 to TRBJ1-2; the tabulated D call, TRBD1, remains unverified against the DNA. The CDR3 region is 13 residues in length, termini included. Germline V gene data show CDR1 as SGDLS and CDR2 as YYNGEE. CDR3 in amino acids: CAKLGGSGQPNTV.

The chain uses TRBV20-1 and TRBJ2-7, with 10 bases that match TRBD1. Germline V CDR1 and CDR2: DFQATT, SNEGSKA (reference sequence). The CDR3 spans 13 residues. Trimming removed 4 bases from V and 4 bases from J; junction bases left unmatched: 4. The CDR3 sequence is CSAIPGQGYEQYF. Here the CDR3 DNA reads TGCAGTGCTATTCCGGGACAGGGGTACGAGCAGTACTTC.

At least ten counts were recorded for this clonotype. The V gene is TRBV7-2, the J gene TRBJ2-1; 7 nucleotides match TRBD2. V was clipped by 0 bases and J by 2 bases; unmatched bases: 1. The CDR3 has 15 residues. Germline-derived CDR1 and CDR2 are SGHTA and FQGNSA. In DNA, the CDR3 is TGTGCCAGCAGCTTAGCCCGGGGGGCCTACAATGAGCAGTTCTTC. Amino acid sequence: CASSLARGAYNEQFF.

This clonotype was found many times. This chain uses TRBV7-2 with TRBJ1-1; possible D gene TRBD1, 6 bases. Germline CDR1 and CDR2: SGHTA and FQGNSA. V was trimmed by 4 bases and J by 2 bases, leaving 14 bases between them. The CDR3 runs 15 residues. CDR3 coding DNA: TGTGCCAGCAGCTCTAGACAGGACCTTAACACTGAAGCTTTCTTT. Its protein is CASSSRQDLNTEAFF.

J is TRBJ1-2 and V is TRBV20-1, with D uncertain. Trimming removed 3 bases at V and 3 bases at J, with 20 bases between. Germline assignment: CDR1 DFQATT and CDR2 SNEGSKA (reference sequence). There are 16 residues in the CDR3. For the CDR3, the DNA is TGCAGTGCTAGGTCGGGTTACTCTAACTGCGACTATGGCTACACCTTC. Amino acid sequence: CSARSGYSNCDYGYTF.

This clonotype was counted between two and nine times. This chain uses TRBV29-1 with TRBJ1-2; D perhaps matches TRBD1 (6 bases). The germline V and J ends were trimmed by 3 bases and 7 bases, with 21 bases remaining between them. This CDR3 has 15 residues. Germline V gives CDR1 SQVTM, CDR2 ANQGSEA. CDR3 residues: CSVDEEGQGRFGYTF. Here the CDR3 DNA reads TGCAGCGTTGATGAGGAGGGGCAGGGGAGGTTTGGCTACACCTTC.

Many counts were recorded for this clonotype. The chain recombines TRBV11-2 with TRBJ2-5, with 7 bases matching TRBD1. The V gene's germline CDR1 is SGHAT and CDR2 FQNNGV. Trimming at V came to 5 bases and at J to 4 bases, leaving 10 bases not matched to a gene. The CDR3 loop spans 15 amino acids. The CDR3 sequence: CASSARGRGLETQYF. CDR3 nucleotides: TGTGCCAGCAGCGCCAGGGGGAGAGGGTTAGAGACCCAGTACTTC.

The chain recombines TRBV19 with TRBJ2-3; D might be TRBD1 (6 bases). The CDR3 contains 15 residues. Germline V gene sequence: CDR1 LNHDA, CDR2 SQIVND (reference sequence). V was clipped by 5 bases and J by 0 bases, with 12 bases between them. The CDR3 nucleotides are TGTGCCAGTAGTCACAGGGTTGGGAGCACAGATACGCAGTATTTT. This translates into CASSHRVGSTDTQYF. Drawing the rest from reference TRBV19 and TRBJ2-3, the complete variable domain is DGGITQSPKYLFRKEGQNVTLSCEQNLNHDAMYWYRQDPGQGLRLIYYSQIVNDFQKGDIAEGYSVSREKKESFPLTVTSAQKNPTAFYLCASSHRVGSTDTQYFGPGTRLTVL.

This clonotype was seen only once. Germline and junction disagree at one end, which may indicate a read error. The CDR3 loop is CAGSHGAMNTEAFFYF. The CDR3 DNA reads TGTGCCGGCAGCCATGGGGCTATGAACACTGAAGCTTTCTTTTACTTC. The chain joins TRBV3-1 to TRBJ2-5, with D possibly TRBD1 on 5 matching bases. The CDR3 has 16 amino acids. The germline gives CDR1 LGHDT, CDR2 YNNKEL (reference sequence).

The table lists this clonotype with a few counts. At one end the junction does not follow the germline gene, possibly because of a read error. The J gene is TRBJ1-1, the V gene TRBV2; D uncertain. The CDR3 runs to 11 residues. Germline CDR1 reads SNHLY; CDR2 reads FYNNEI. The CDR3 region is CASRRSTEAFF. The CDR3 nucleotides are TGTGCCAGTAGGAGGAGCACTGAGGCTTTCTTT.

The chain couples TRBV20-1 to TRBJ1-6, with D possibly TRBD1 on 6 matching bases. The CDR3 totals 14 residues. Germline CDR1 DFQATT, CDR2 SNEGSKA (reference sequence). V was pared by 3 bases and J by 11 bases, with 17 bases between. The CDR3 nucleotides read TGCAGTGCTAGGGGGTGGACAGCCAATACACCCCTCCACTTT. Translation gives CSARGWTANTPLHF.

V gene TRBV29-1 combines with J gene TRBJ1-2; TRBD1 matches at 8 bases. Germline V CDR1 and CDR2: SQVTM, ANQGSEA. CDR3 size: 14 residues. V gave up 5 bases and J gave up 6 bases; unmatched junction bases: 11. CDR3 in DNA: TGCAGCGTTCTTCAGACAGGGGCCGATGATGGCTACACCTTC. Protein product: CSVLQTGADDGYTF.

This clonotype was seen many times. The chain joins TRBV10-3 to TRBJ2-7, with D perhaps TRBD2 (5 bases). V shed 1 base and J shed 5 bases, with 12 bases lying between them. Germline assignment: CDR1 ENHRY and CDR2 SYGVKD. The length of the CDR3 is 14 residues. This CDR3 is CAISEFTGNHEQYF. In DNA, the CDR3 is TGTGCCATCAGTGAGTTCACCGGGAACCACGAGCAGTACTTC.

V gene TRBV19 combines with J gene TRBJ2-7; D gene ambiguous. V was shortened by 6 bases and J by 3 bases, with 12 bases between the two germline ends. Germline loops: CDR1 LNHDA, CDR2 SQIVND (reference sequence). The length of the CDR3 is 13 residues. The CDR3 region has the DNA TGTGCCAGTAGCATCGACAATGACTACGAGCAGTACTTC. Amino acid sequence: CASSIDNDYEQYF.

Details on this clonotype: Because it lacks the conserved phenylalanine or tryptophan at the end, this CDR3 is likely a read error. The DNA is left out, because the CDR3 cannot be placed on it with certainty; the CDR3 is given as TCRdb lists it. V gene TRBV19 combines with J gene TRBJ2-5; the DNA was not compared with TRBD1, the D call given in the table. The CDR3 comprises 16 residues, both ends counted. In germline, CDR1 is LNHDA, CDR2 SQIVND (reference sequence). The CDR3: CASSTRDTEAHVAQGI.

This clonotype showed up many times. The CDR3 is CSVKLPGQGALEAFF. The CDR3 region has the DNA TGCAGCGTGAAGCTCCCGGGACAGGGGGCACTTGAAGCTTTCTTT. V usage is TRBV29-1 and J usage is TRBJ1-1, with TRBD1 identical over 12 bases. Germline assignment: CDR1 SQVTM and CDR2 ANQGSEA. Trimming removed 6 bases from V and 7 bases from J; junction bases left unmatched: 12. The CDR3 is made up of 15 amino acids. The full variable domain, completed using reference TRBV29-1 and TRBJ1-1, is SAVISQKPSRDICQRGTSLTIQCQVDSQVTMMFWYRQQPGQSLTLIATANQGSEATYESGFVIDKFPISRPNLTFSTLTVSNMSPEDSSIYLCSVKLPGQGALEAFFGQGTRLTVV.

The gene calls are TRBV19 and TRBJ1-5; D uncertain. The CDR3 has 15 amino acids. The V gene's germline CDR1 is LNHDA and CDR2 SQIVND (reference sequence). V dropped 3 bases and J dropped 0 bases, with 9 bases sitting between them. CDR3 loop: CASSIEFYSNQPQHF. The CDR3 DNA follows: TGTGCCAGTAGTATCGAGTTTTATAGCAATCAGCCCCAGCATTTT.

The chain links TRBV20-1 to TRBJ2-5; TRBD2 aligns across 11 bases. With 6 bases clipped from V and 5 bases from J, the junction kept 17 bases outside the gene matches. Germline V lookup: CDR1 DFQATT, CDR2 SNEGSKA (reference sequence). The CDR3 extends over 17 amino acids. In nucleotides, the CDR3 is TGCAGTGCCCCGACCGGCACTAGCGGGAGCATAAGTGAGACCCAGTACTTC. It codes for CSAPTGTSGSISETQYF.

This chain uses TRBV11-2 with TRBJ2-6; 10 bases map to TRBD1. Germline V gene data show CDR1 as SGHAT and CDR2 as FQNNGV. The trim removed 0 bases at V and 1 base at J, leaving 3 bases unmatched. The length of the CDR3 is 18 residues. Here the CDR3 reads CASSLDRDRGSGANVLTF. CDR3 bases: TGTGCCAGCAGCTTAGACCGGGACAGGGGATCTGGGGCCAACGTCCTGACTTTC. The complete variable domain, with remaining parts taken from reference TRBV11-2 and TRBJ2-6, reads EAGVAQSPRYKIIEKRQSVAFWCNPISGHATLYWYQQILGQGPKLLIQFQNNGVVDDSQLPKDRFSAERLKGVDSTLKIQPAKLEDSAVYLCASSLDRDRGSGANVLTFGAGSRLTVL.

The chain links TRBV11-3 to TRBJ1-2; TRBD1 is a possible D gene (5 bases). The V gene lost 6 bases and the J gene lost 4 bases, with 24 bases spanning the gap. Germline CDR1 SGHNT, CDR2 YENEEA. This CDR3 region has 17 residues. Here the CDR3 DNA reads TGTGCCAGCAGTTGGGTGACTGGCAGCAGGGTCGGCTATGGCTACACCTTC. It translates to CASSWVTGSRVGYGYTF.

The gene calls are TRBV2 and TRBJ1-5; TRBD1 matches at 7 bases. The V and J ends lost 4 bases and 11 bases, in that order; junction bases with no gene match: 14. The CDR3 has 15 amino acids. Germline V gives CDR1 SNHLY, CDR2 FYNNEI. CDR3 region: CASSAETGSRETQHF. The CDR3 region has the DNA TGTGCCAGCAGTGCTGAGACAGGGAGTCGAGAGACCCAGCATTTT.

CDR3 DNA sequence: TGTGCCATCAGTAGGGAAAAACAGGAAGCTTTCTTT. As protein: CAISREKQEAFF. The V and J genes are TRBV10-3 and TRBJ1-1; no definite D call. In germline, CDR1 is ENHRY, CDR2 SYGVKD. This CDR3 is built from 12 residues. V dropped 5 bases and J dropped 8 bases, with 12 bases sitting between them.